This T cell receptor beta chain was found in a study of blood T cell repertoires in COVID-19. Produced via immunoSEQ multiplex PCR; TCRdb's table is partial and in-frame only. The sample includes about 80,000 clones, about 91% of them seen just once. Germline CDR1 is GTSNPN and CDR2 is SVGIG (reference sequence). This CDR3 comprises 12 residues. Trimming took 0 bases from V and 8 from J, leaving 10 bases between them. This clonotype was obtained from a woman of 80 years or more with acute or convalescent COVID-19. Source material: peripheral blood. This chain links TRBV30 with TRBJ1-2, with D hard to call. The CDR3 loop is CAWSVEGLGYTF. CDR3 DNA sequence: TGTGCCTGGAGTGTAGAGGGATTGGGCTACACCTTC.